This T cell receptor beta chain was captured in a study of OX40 agonist ivuxolimab in advanced cancers. The wider study: The study treated patients with ivuxolimab, an agonistic anti-OX40 (CD134) antibody. Past anti-PD-1, anti-PD-L1 or anti-CTLA-4 therapy was accepted, and roughly 40% had received some.

Whole-study findings and limits: At doses 0.1 to 3.0 mg/kg, CD4+ and CD8+ clones expanded. Partial responders receiving 0.1-3.0 mg/kg showed among the lowest clonal expansion.

Repertoires were generated with immunoSEQ multiplex PCR, while TCRdb's copy carries only in-frame clones and drops some. The repertoire holds 70,000 to 95,000 clones, with about 85% as singletons. As for this clone: Its antigen is still unknown.

CDR1 and CDR2 from the germline V gene are SGHVS and FQNEAQ. The CDR3 contains 14 residues. Trimming removed 4 bases from V and 6 bases from J, with 13 bases in between. Sequenced material: CD4+ or CD8+ T cells sorted from blood, taken in a trial of the OX40 agonist ivuxolimab. This receptor was taken from an adult with an advanced solid tumor such as melanoma, head and neck, liver or kidney cancer. This chain uses TRBV7-8 with TRBJ1-5; no clear D gene. The CDR3, as DNA: TGTGCCAGCAGCTCCCGGCGGTTGGGTCAGCCCCAGCATTTT. The encoded protein is CASSSRRLGQPQHF.